This is a list of T cell receptor beta chains from one sample in a study of blood T cell repertoires in COVID-19. The table came from immunoSEQ multiplex PCR; TCRdb's copy has only in-frame clones and leaves some out. The sample holds 110,000 to 150,000 clones, approximately 79% seen once. Sequences were obtained from peripheral blood. The receptor set was obtained from a man aged 45-65 years with active or convalescent COVID-19. Each CDR3 is given without its conserved first and last residue. The order of the fields is V gene, J gene, CDR3 protein.

TRBV24-1	TRBJ1-4	ATSDPGQGNEKLF
TRBV7-3	TRBJ1-1	ASSQEQGAWNTEAF
TRBV6-5	TRBJ1-2	ASSYGTGGDYGYT
TRBV6-5	TRBJ2-7	ATMTSGRPGEQY
TRBV2	TRBJ2-1	ASSEPRGTGNEQF
TRBV6-5	TRBJ2-5	ASSPERGRAQY
TRBV28	TRBJ1-1	ASSLEYTEAF
TRBV28	TRBJ2-1	ASSGSPYYNEQF
TRBV2	TRBJ2-5	ASRGGTGKETQY
TRBV11-2	TRBJ1-5	ASSSGQGRQPQH
TRBV4-2	TRBJ1-1	ASSSGRVTEAF
TRBV7-8	TRBJ2-1	ASSPSSTQF
TRBV3-1/TRBV3-2	TRBJ1-2	ASSPRTANYGYT
TRBV15	TRBJ1-5	ATSRDYAGGNQPQH
TRBV10-2	TRBJ1-2	ASSESALGSAGYT
TRBV28	TRBJ1-1	ASRGSGITEAF
TRBV30	TRBJ2-1	AWSSSLAGPNEQF
TRBV27	TRBJ1-5	ASSRDGYSNQPQH
TRBV7-2	TRBJ2-7	ASSLAPVEQY
TRBV3-1/TRBV3-2	TRBJ2-5	ASSPLTEGTSGPRKRETQY
TRBV28	TRBJ1-1	ASSSPRRNTEAF
TRBV7-6	TRBJ1-6	ASSLAGEGNSPLH
TRBV19	TRBJ2-7	ASSIGGFSIEQY
TRBV28	TRBJ1-3	ASSIRTGGAGNTIY
TRBV28	TRBJ1-5	ATLPGTVRGQPQH
TRBV3-1/TRBV3-2	TRBJ2-3	ASSQVYQGGTDTQY
TRBV5-4	TRBJ2-1	ASSPQGYNEQF
TRBV10-3	TRBJ1-4	AISAGTGREKLF
TRBV10-3	TRBJ2-3	AMRGFTDTQY
TRBV5-1	TRBJ2-1	ASSLYGTSDEQF
TRBV3-1/TRBV3-2	TRBJ2-7	ASSQVRGKGYEQY
TRBV15	TRBJ2-3	ATSRGGDGDTQY
TRBV7-8	TRBJ2-3	ASSLVAGGWTDTQY
TRBV28	TRBJ2-7	ASSLTSGSLFSYEQY
TRBV13	TRBJ2-7	ASSLRAGAPYEQY
TRBV2	TRBJ1-4	ASLQWRVGEKLF
TRBV5-4	TRBJ1-2	ASSLDAQGQGIKGYT
TRBV7-7	TRBJ2-2	ASSPTGGANTGELF
TRBV11-2	TRBJ1-2	ASSPGQGFYGYT
TRBV12-1	TRBJ2-3	ASSFPRTSATDTQY
TRBV6-5	TRBJ2-1	ASSSGTGNYNEQF
TRBV27	TRBJ1-2	ASSPTGRGANYGYT
TRBV9	TRBJ2-2	ASSATPGQRTGELF
TRBV18	TRBJ1-2	ASSPPGTGESNYGYT
TRBV28	TRBJ1-2	ASSLLAGEHYGYT